This T cell receptor beta chain is drawn from a study of metastatic and nonmetastatic thyroid tumors. Study background: Repertoire comparisons spanned blood and tumor or nodule tissue from malignant and benign thyroid patients.

Whole-study results and caveats: According to reports, the diversity of TCR beta was significantly higher in malignant thyroid tumors than in benign nodules, and this held in both blood and tumor samples.

TCRdb re-analyzed the PCR reads using MiXCR. The repertoire has about 21,000 clones, about 28% of them found once; the top ten carry 14%. Points on this clone: What it binds is not known. At one end, the junction sequence differs from germline, possibly due to a read error.

No treatment of any kind had been given to any patient before thyroid surgery. Per germline, CDR1 MNHEY and CDR2 SMNVEV (reference sequence). CDR3 length equals 18 residues. This chain uses TRBV27 with TRBJ2-1, with TRBD2 matching over 8 bases. What was sequenced was tumor tissue. The clonotype comes from a male donor with papillary thyroid cancer or a benign thyroid nodule (not recorded which). Some clones in this sample may be carry-over from other donors' samples. The CDR3 here is CAGSLTHVAGPSYNEKFF. CDR3 DNA sequence: TGTGCCGGCAGTTTAACCCATGTAGCGGGACCCTCCTACAATGAGAAGTTCTTC.